This is a list of T cell receptor beta chains from one sample in a study of CD8+ T cells in alopecia areata. Assay used: immunoSEQ multiplex PCR; TCRdb lists only in-frame clones, some missing. The sample lists about 140,000 clones; around 55% were seen once. What was sequenced was CD4+ T cells sorted from blood. The source of these receptors is a human donor in good health. Both conserved end residues are part of each CDR3. A D gene is named only where the DNA matches it firmly. A row's size may be missing; if present it is once, few, many or a size class.

- | TRBJ1-1 | TRBV15 | few | CATRWNWGAEAFF | TGTGCCACCAGATGGAACTGGGGGGCTGAAGCTTTCTTT
- | TRBJ1-5 | TRBV30 | few | CAWTHGPDQPQHF | TGTGCCTGGACCCACGGGCCTGATCAGCCCCAGCATTTT
TRBD2 | TRBJ2-1 | TRBV7-2 | - | CASSVRTSGNNEQFF | TGTGCCAGCAGCGTCAGGACTAGCGGGAACAATGAGCAGTTCTTC
- | TRBJ2-2 | TRBV30 | - | CAWTVQGNTGELFF | TGTGCCTGGACTGTCCAAGGGAACACCGGGGAGCTGTTTTTT
- | TRBJ2-6 | TRBV29-1 | few | CSVVRPDSGANVLTF | TGCAGCGTTGTTCGCCCGGACTCTGGGGCCAACGTCCTGACTTTC
- | TRBJ2-1 | TRBV5-1 | few | CASSFLARNEQFF | TGCGCCAGCAGCTTTCTAGCGCGGAATGAGCAGTTCTTC
TRBD2 | TRBJ2-3 | TRBV15 | few | CATKTSGRSTDTQYF | TGTGCCACCAAGACTAGCGGGAGGAGTACAGATACGCAGTATTTT
- | TRBJ2-5 | TRBV7-3 | - | CASSLDPAPTETQYF | TGTGCCAGCAGCTTAGATCCAGCGCCTACAGAGACCCAGTACTTC
TRBD2 | TRBJ2-5 | TRBV7-2 | - | CASSVGPYGGQETQYF | TGTGCCAGCAGCGTAGGGCCTTACGGGGGGCAAGAGACCCAGTACTTC
- | TRBJ2-1 | TRBV29-1 | few | CSVTGRAYNEQFF | TGCAGCGTAACGGGACGAGCCTACAATGAGCAGTTCTTC
- | TRBJ2-2 | TRBV2 | - | CASRMEQSNTGELFF | TGTGCCAGCAGGATGGAACAGTCAAACACCGGGGAGCTGTTTTTT
TRBD1 | TRBJ2-7 | TRBV5-4 | few | CASSLVGTDYEQYF | TGTGCCAGCAGCTTGGTTGGGACAGATTACGAGCAGTACTTC
TRBD1 | TRBJ2-4 | TRBV7-8 | many | CASSHRRVQGDIQYF | TGTGCCAGCAGCCACAGAAGGGTCCAGGGGGACATTCAGTACTTC
- | TRBJ2-7 | TRBV7-6 | - | CASSRGTSYEQYF | TGTGCCAGCAGCCGAGGGACTTCCTACGAGCAGTACTTC
- | TRBJ2-7 | TRBV29-1 | - | CSALSESVYEQYF | TGCAGCGCCTTGTCCGAGTCGGTTTACGAGCAGTACTTC
- | TRBJ2-3 | TRBV29-1 | - | CSVEWRPHADTQYF | TGCAGCGTTGAGTGGAGGCCACACGCAGATACGCAGTATTTT
- | TRBJ2-7 | TRBV30 | - | CAWSVPNLGAYEQYF | TGTGCCTGGAGTGTACCGAACCTGGGGGCCTACGAGCAGTACTTC
- | TRBJ2-7 | TRBV4-1 | - | CASSQDPGIGGHYF | TGCGCCAGCAGCCAAGATCCAGGCATAGGGGGTCACTACTTC
- | TRBJ2-4 | TRBV23-1 | - | CASSQSPGKANIQYF | TGCGCCAGCAGTCAATCGCCAGGGAAGGCAAACATTCAGTACTTC
TRBD1 | TRBJ2-2 | TRBV5-4 | - | CASRSTGTGNTGELFF | TGTGCCAGCAGGTCCACAGGGACAGGGAACACCGGGGAGCTGTTTTTT
TRBD2 | TRBJ2-3 | TRBV29-1 | few | CSVGLAGIPDTQYF | TGCAGCGTCGGACTAGCGGGGATCCCAGATACGCAGTATTTT
- | TRBJ2-5 | TRBV5-1 | - | CASSPVGIAVRETQYF | TGCGCCAGCAGCCCTGTGGGAATTGCGGTTCGAGAGACCCAGTACTTC
- | TRBJ2-2 | TRBV10-3 | few | CASPRGLFGELFF | TGTGCCTCCCCGCGGGGGCTGTTCGGGGAGCTGTTTTTT
- | TRBJ2-2 | TRBV9 | - | CASSPRRGPTTGELFF | TGTGCCAGCAGCCCGCGCAGGGGCCCCACAACCGGGGAGCTGTTTTTT
TRBD2 | TRBJ2-3 | TRBV23-1 | - | CASSQKREEDTDTQYF | TGCGCCAGCAGTCAAAAGCGGGAGGAGGACACAGATACGCAGTATTTT
TRBD2 | TRBJ2-4 | TRBV5-1 | few | CASSAQTGTSVNIQYF | TGCGCCAGCAGCGCCCAAACCGGGACTAGCGTAAACATTCAGTACTTC
TRBD1 | TRBJ1-1 | TRBV23-1 | - | CASSQSARGDTEAFF | TGCGCCAGCAGTCAATCGGCCAGGGGGGACACTGAAGCTTTCTTT
- | TRBJ2-1 | TRBV4-2 | - | CASSQDRAYNEQFF | TGTGCCAGCAGCCAAGATAGAGCCTACAATGAGCAGTTCTTC
TRBD2 | TRBJ2-1 | TRBV15 | - | CATNSGGKRATNEQFF | TGTGCCACCAACAGCGGGGGAAAAAGGGCAACTAATGAGCAGTTCTTC
TRBD2 | TRBJ2-3 | TRBV29-1 | - | CSVKRETDTQYF | TGCAGCGTTAAGCGGGAAACAGATACGCAGTATTTT
TRBD1 | TRBJ2-2 | TRBV2 | - | CASSGTGTGELFF | TGTGCCAGCAGCGGGACAGGGACCGGGGAGCTGTTTTTT
- | TRBJ1-2 | TRBV6-5 | - | CASSHGGYGYTF | TGTGCCAGCAGCCACGGGGGCTACGGCTACACCTTC
- | TRBJ1-2 | TRBV30 | - | CAWTTPPYGYTF | TGTGCCTGGACGACTCCACCGTATGGCTACACCTTC
TRBD1 | TRBJ1-2 | TRBV10-3 | - | CAITPSGQGVNYGYTF | TGTGCCATCACCCCATCGGGACAGGGGGTTAACTATGGCTACACCTTC
TRBD2 | TRBJ2-3 | TRBV30 | - | CAWSVPLLAGGLRGNTQYF | TGTGCCTGGAGTGTACCCCTACTAGCGGGAGGACTACGGGGGAATACGCAGTATTTT